In this sample, the clone carrying this TCR beta chain turned up many times. Its specificity is unknown. TCRdb passed the 5' RACE reads through MiXCR, listing each CDR3 protein once. The repertoire has roughly 64,000 distinct CDR3 sequences, roughly 6.1% of them found once; the top ten carry around 5.3%. The sample is drawn from a study of CD8 T cells in ankylosing spondylitis. Study conclusions and caveats: Made up of roughly 8 highly homologous variants, a TCR beta motif appeared characteristic of ankylosing spondylitis blood.

The V gene lost 8 bases and the J gene lost 3 bases, with 11 bases spanning the gap. There are 12 residues in the CDR3. In germline, CDR1 is MDHEN, CDR2 SYDVKM. The sample taken for sequencing was synovial fluid, either unsorted or a sorted T cell fraction (not recorded which). The V gene is TRBV28, the J gene TRBJ2-7, with a tentative D call TRBD1 (6 bases). The sequence came from a male donor with ankylosing spondylitis. The DNA of the CDR3 is TGTGCCAGCGGGACATTGATCTACGAGCAGTACTTC. It specifies CASGTLIYEQYF.